These T cell receptor beta chains were read from a single sample in a study of cytomegalovirus exposure and HLA in healthy donors. The table came from immunoSEQ multiplex PCR; TCRdb's copy has only in-frame clones and leaves some out. The profile covers about 64,000 clones, with 60% to 75% appearing a single time and roughly 15% taken by the ten largest. Input material: PBMCs. All receptors derive from a male donor in good health and CMV-seropositive. CDR3s include the opening cysteine and the closing phenylalanine or tryptophan.

J gene: TRBJ2-7
CDR3 length: 14
V gene: TRBV5-1
CDR3 protein: CASSLASGPYEQYF

J gene: TRBJ2-1
CDR3 length: 11
V gene: TRBV20-1
CDR3 protein: CSFFSGNERFF

J gene: TRBJ1-6
CDR3 length: 14
V gene: TRBV10-1
CDR3 protein: CASSFDRVNSPLHF

J gene: TRBJ1-2
CDR3 length: 14
V gene: TRBV5-6
CDR3 protein: CASSLASVPYGYTF

J gene: TRBJ2-2
CDR3 length: 15
V gene: TRBV9
CDR3 protein: CASSPTGQGGWELFF

J gene: TRBJ2-5
CDR3 length: 14
V gene: TRBV2
CDR3 protein: CASSQGQGQETQYF

J gene: TRBJ1-5
CDR3 length: 15
V gene: TRBV7-2
CDR3 protein: CASSWAYRGYQPQHF

J gene: TRBJ2-7
CDR3 length: 13
V gene: TRBV2
CDR3 protein: CASRLASAYEQYF

J gene: TRBJ1-3
CDR3 length: 14
V gene: TRBV4-3
CDR3 protein: CASSQGRQGNTIYF

J gene: TRBJ1-3
CDR3 length: 15
V gene: TRBV7-9
CDR3 protein: CASSDRTAEGNTIYF

J gene: TRBJ1-2
CDR3 length: 14
V gene: TRBV10-3
CDR3 protein: CAISEGHSNYGYTF

J gene: TRBJ2-7
CDR3 length: 17
V gene: TRBV7-9
CDR3 protein: CSSSGTSGRPIDYEQYF

J gene: TRBJ2-1
CDR3 length: 14
V gene: TRBV13
CDR3 protein: CASSIPGIYNEQFF

J gene: TRBJ2-7
CDR3 length: 13
V gene: TRBV6-6
CDR3 protein: CASSYMGQTEQYF

J gene: TRBJ1-2
CDR3 length: 15
V gene: TRBV18
CDR3 protein: CASSVGQTSSYGYTF

J gene: TRBJ2-7
CDR3 length: 16
V gene: TRBV18
CDR3 protein: CASSLAGGLSGYEQYF

J gene: TRBJ2-5
CDR3 length: 14
V gene: TRBV5-6
CDR3 protein: CASSLTGRRETQYF

J gene: TRBJ1-2
CDR3 length: 13
V gene: TRBV6-1
CDR3 protein: CASSVRGLRGYTF

J gene: TRBJ1-2
CDR3 length: 15
V gene: TRBV21-1
CDR3 protein: CASHRDRGSNYGYTF

J gene: TRBJ2-7
CDR3 length: 15
V gene: TRBV6-5
CDR3 protein: CASSSARGDRDEQYF

J gene: TRBJ2-3
CDR3 length: 15
V gene: TRBV6-4
CDR3 protein: CASSDVAGGSDTQYF

J gene: TRBJ2-3
CDR3 length: 14
V gene: TRBV6-4
CDR3 protein: CASSESSGTDTQYF

J gene: TRBJ2-5
CDR3 length: 18
V gene: TRBV4-1
CDR3 protein: CASSRPGRTSGGQETQYF

J gene: TRBJ2-2
CDR3 length: 14
V gene: TRBV7-9
CDR3 protein: CASSLTGEAGELFF

J gene: TRBJ1-1
CDR3 length: 14
V gene: TRBV15
CDR3 protein: CATSRGSGNTEAFF

J gene: TRBJ1-1
CDR3 length: 15
V gene: TRBV4-1
CDR3 protein: CASRSRDTLNTEAFF

J gene: TRBJ1-2
CDR3 length: 11
V gene: TRBV7-9
CDR3 protein: CSSSSGGGYTF

J gene: TRBJ2-1
CDR3 length: 16
V gene: TRBV6-1
CDR3 protein: CASSERGRVTYNEQFF

J gene: TRBJ1-1
CDR3 length: 15
V gene: TRBV7-9
CDR3 protein: CASSLPDSLNTEAFF

J gene: TRBJ1-2
CDR3 length: 11
V gene: TRBV10-3
CDR3 protein: CAISEDQGHTF

J gene: TRBJ2-5
CDR3 length: 15
V gene: TRBV19
CDR3 protein: CASSIGGTVQETQYF

J gene: TRBJ2-5
CDR3 length: 14
V gene: TRBV13
CDR3 protein: CASSFGGVQETQYF

J gene: TRBJ2-7
CDR3 length: 15
V gene: TRBV18
CDR3 protein: CASSPQAGGGYEQYF

J gene: TRBJ2-7
CDR3 length: 13
V gene: TRBV2
CDR3 protein: CASSDTVRYEQYF

J gene: TRBJ1-5
CDR3 length: 16
V gene: TRBV11-2
CDR3 protein: CASSFTSGTGNQPQHF

J gene: TRBJ1-1
CDR3 length: 12
V gene: TRBV7-2
CDR3 protein: CASSLQLTEAFF

J gene: TRBJ2-5
CDR3 length: 13
V gene: TRBV7-9
CDR3 protein: CASSLVIRETQYF